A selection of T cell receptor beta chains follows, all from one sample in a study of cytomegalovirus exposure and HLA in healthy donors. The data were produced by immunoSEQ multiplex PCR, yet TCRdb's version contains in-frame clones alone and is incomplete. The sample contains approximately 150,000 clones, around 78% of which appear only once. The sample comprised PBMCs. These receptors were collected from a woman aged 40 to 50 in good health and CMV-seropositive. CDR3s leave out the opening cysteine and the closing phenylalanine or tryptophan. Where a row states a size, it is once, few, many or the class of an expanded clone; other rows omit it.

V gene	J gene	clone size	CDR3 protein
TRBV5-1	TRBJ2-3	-	ASSLDPSGGDTQY
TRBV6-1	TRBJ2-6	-	ASSEQGTGANGLT
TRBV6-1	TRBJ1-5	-	ASSPFGQPQH
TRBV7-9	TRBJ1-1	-	ASSLSPVKEAF
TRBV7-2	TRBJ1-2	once	ASSLGGGGPRIGYT
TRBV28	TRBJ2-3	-	ASRYGTSTDTQY
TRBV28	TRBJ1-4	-	ASSLYGRVHEKLF
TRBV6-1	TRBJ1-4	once	ASRGGVSEKLF
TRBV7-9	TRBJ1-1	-	SSKGGNTEAF
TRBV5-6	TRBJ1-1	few	ASSYYRAGPNTEAF
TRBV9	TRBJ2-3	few	ASSPGDWTSTDTQY
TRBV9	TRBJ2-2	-	ASSAPDRRTGELF
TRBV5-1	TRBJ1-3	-	ASSLGTTGAPTIY
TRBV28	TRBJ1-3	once	ASSSYTGSGNTIY
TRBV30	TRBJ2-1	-	AWRVSGGPNEQF
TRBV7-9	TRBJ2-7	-	SSSPTSGGFSSYEQY
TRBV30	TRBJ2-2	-	AWSAPTGVAGELF
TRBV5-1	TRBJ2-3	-	ASSHGLAGGDTQY
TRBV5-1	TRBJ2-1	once	ASSPGLAGANEQF
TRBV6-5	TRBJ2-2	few	ASSLAGANTGELF
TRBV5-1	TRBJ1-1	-	ASSLEIRSAEAF
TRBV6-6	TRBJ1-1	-	ASTPTGGNTEAF
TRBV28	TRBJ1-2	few	ASSLLLPGGYT
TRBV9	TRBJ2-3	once	ASSVVTDTDTQY
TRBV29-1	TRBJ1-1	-	SHEANTEAF
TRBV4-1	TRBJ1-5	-	ASSLTGTGGSGGNQPQH
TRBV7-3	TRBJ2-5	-	ASSLESGPATQY
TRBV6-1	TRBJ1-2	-	ASSERDRTYGYT
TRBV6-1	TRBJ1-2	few	ASSEPDYGYT
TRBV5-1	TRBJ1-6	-	ASGDSYNSPLH
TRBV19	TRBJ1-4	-	ASSILVGTRVEKLF
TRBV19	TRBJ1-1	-	ATHRAPTEAF
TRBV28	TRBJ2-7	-	ASSTSPGRGNEQY
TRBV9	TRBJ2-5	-	ASSGSGGPGETQH
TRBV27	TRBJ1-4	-	ASSQRTLNEKLF
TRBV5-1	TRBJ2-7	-	ASSKGTGDTYEQY
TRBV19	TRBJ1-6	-	ASSRANNSPLH
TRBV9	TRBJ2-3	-	ASSDLAGGWRDTQY
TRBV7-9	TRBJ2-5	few	SSSLESGQGRETQY
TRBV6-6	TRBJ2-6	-	ASIMDRAGANGLT
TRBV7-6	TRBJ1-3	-	ASSLFTEPGNTIY
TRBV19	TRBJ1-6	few	ASSSQTLSPLH
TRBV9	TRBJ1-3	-	ASSVWSGESFGNTIY
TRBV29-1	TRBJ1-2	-	SVELRYYYGYT